A single T cell receptor beta chain is shown here with its context. TCRdb reprocessed the 5' RACE reads with MiXCR, giving one entry per CDR3 protein. The table has over 550,000 distinct CDR3 sequences, 7.1% seen once; the top ten hold 1.5% to 2%. The data are from a study of identical twins. Another study also made use of these data, one on yellow fever vaccine responses in identical twins.

The sequenced material came from PBMCs. This TCR derives from a woman younger than 35 in good health.

CDR3 sequence (DNA): TGCAGTGCACCCGATGCTGGGGACGAGCAGTACTTC. Translation: CSAPDAGDEQYF. V and J are TRBV20-1 and TRBJ2-7; no reliable D call. The V and J ends lost 6 bases and 5 bases respectively, with 14 bases between them. Germline values: CDR1 DFQATT, CDR2 SNEGSKA (reference sequence). This CDR3 region has 12 residues.